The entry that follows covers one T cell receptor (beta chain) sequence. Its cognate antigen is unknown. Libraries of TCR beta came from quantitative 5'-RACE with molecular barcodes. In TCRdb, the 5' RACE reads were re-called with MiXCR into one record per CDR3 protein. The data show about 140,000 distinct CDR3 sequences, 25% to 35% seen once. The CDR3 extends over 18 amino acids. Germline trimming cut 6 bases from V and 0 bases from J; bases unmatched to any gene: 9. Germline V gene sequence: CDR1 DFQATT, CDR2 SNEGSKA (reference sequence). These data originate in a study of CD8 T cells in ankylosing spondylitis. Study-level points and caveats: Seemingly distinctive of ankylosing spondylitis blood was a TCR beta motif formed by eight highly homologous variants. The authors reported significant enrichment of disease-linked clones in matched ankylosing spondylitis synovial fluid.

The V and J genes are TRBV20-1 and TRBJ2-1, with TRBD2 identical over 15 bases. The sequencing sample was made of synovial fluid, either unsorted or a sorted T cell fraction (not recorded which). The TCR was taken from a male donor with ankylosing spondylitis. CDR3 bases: TGCAGTGCGCATACGGGACTAGCGGGGGGCCCCTCCTACAATGAGCAGTTCTTC. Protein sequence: CSAHTGLAGGPSYNEQFF.